What follows is one T cell receptor beta chain and its context. These data belong to a study of T cell changes during pregnancy in multiple sclerosis. Libraries were prepared by immunoSEQ multiplex PCR; TCRdb keeps only in-frame clonotypes and omits some of them. The table has about 58,000 clones, less than 95% seen once; the top ten hold about 0.49%. With 3 bases removed from V and 6 bases from J, the gap between germline ends came to 12 bases. This CDR3 contains 14 residues. From germline, CDR1 is LNHNV and CDR2 YYDKDF (reference sequence). The material sequenced was CD4+ T cells from peripheral blood mononuclear cells, taken after pregnancy. The source is a female donor in good health, enrolled as a control in a pregnancy study. The chain has TRBV15 and TRBJ2-1; the D gene is possibly TRBD2 (5 bases). CDR3 bases: TGTGCCACCAGCAGTGGGCTAGCAGCCAATGAGCAGTTCTTC. This encodes CATSSGLAANEQFF.